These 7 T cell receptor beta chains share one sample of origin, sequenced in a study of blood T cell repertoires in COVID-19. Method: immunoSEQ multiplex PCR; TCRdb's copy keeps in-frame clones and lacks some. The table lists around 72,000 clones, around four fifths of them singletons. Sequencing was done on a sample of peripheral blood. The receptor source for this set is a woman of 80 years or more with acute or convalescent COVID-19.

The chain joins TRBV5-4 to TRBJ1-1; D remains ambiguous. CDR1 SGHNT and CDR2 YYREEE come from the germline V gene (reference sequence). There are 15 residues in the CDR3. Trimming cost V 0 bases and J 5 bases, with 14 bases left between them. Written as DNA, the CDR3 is TGTGCCAGCAGCTTGGCCAGGCCGCCTGGGACTGAAGCTTTCTTT. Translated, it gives CASSLARPPGTEAFF.

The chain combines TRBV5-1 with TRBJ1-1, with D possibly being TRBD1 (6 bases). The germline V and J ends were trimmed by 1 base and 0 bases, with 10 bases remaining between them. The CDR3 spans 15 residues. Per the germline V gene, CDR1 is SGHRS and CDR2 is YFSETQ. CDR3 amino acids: CASSLQGMMNTEAFF. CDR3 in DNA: TGCGCCAGCAGCTTGCAGGGGATGATGAACACTGAAGCTTTCTTT.

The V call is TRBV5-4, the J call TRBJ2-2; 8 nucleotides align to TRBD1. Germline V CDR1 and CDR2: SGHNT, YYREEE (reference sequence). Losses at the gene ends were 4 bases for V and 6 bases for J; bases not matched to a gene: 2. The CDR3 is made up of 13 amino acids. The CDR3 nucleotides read TGTGCCAGCAGCCAACAGGGGGCCGGGGAGCTGTTTTTT. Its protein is CASSQQGAGELFF.

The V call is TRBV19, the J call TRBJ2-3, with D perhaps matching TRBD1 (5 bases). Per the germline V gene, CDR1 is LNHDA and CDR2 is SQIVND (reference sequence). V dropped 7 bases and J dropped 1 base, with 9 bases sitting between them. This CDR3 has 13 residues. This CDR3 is CASKLTGTDTQYF. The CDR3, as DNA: TGTGCCAGTAAATTGACAGGCACAGATACGCAGTATTTT.

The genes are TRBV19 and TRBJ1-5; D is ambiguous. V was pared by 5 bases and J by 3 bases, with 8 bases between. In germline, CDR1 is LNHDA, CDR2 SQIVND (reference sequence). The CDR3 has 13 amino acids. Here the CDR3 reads CASSGEFNQPQHF. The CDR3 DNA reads TGTGCCAGTAGTGGAGAGTTCAATCAGCCCCAGCATTTT.

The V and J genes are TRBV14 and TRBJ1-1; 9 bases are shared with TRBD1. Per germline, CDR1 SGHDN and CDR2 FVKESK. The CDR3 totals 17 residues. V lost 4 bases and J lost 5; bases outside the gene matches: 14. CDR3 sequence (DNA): TGTGCCAGCAGCCGAGACAGGGGGACCCTAATTTATACTGAAGCTTTCTTT. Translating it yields CASSRDRGTLIYTEAFF.

The CDR3 reads CASASNREAQPQHF. The CDR3 nucleotides are TGTGCCAGTGCCTCAAACAGGGAAGCTCAGCCCCAGCATTTT. The chain links TRBV19 to TRBJ1-5; a weak D match, TRBD1 (6 bases). CDR1 is LNHDA, CDR2 SQIVND, per germline (reference sequence). This CDR3 comprises 14 residues. Trimming stripped 8 bases from V and 6 bases from J, with 17 bases between.